This T cell receptor beta chain was profiled in a study of T cell responses to AZD1222 COVID-19 vaccine. Study at large: Analysis merged second doses at about 4 or about 12 weeks.

Data came from immunoSEQ multiplex PCR; TCRdb stores just in-frame clones and leaves some out. The sample consists of about 140,000 clones, just under 95% of them appearing once. Trimming removed 4 bases from V and 10 bases from J, with 8 bases in between. The CDR3 length is 11 residues. Germline-derived CDR1 and CDR2 are SNHLY and FYNNEI. With regard to this clone: Its antigen is not known.

Study-wide findings and caveats: Spike-spanning, vaccine-associated CD4 TCRs were dominant at 160-218 and 743-854. None of the repertoires were sampled until the peak T cell response had passed.

V is TRBV2 and J is TRBJ2-1; D is unclear. The clonotype was recovered from an adult in good health. Sequenced material: peripheral blood, taken on day 0 of AZD1222 vaccination. CDR3 nucleotide sequence: TGTGCCAGCAGTGCTTCCGGGGAGCAGTTCTTC. It encodes CASSASGEQFF.